This is a list of T cell receptor beta chains from one sample in a study of OX40 agonist ivuxolimab in advanced cancers. Libraries were prepared by immunoSEQ multiplex PCR; TCRdb keeps only in-frame clonotypes and omits some of them. The sample consists of approximately 50,000 clones, around four fifths of them appearing once. This sample comprised CD4+ or CD8+ T cells sorted from blood, obtained in a trial of the OX40 agonist ivuxolimab. These receptors were taken from an adult with an advanced solid tumor such as melanoma, head and neck, liver or kidney cancer. CDR3s include the opening cysteine and the closing phenylalanine or tryptophan. Each record gives: clone size, D gene, J gene, V gene, CDR3 protein, CDR3 DNA. A D gene is named only where the DNA matches it firmly. Clone size is stated in some rows and not others, as once, few, many or a class when expanded.

size: -
D: TRBD1
J: TRBJ1-2
V: TRBV30
CDR3: CAWDRGGGYTF
DNA: TGTGCCTGGGACAGGGGCGGCGGCTACACCTTC

size: -
D: -
J: TRBJ2-7
V: TRBV4-1
CDR3: CASSQDPVGRAYEQYF
DNA: TGCGCCAGCAGCCAAGATCCGGTGGGCAGGGCCTACGAGCAGTACTTC

size: -
D: -
J: TRBJ2-2
V: TRBV6-5
CDR3: CASSYSGPYTGELFF
DNA: TGTGCCAGCAGTTACTCTGGACCGTACACCGGGGAGCTGTTTTTT

size: few
D: TRBD1
J: TRBJ2-4
V: TRBV27
CDR3: CASWKIGTDLAKNIQYF
DNA: TGTGCCAGCTGGAAAATAGGGACAGACCTAGCCAAAAACATTCAGTACTTC

size: -
D: TRBD1
J: TRBJ1-3
V: TRBV18
CDR3: CASSQLQGAGNTIYF
DNA: TGTGCCAGCTCACAACTACAGGGGGCCGGAAACACCATATATTTT

size: -
D: -
J: TRBJ1-2
V: TRBV19
CDR3: CASSIERAEVTYGYTF
DNA: TGTGCCAGTAGTATTGAGAGGGCCGAGGTCACCTATGGCTACACCTTC

size: -
D: -
J: TRBJ2-1
V: TRBV5-4
CDR3: CASSPVAGSNYNEQFF
DNA: TGTGCCAGCAGCCCGGTGGCGGGGTCTAACTACAATGAGCAGTTCTTC

size: few
D: -
J: TRBJ1-1
V: TRBV18
CDR3: CASSPTGGTTEAFF
DNA: TGTGCCAGCTCACCAACAGGCGGAACTACTGAAGCTTTCTTT

size: few
D: -
J: TRBJ1-6
V: TRBV5-1
CDR3: CASSLSDNNNSPLHF
DNA: TGCGCCAGCAGCTTGTCCGACAACAATAATTCACCCCTCCACTTT

size: -
D: TRBD1
J: TRBJ2-7
V: TRBV5-4
CDR3: CASSLGQGPFYEQYF
DNA: TGTGCCAGCAGCTTGGGACAGGGGCCGTTTTACGAGCAGTACTTC

size: -
D: -
J: TRBJ1-1
V: TRBV15
CDR3: CATSRGGGNTEAFF
DNA: TGTGCCACCAGCAGAGGAGGCGGGAACACTGAAGCTTTCTTT

size: once
D: -
J: TRBJ1-2
V: TRBV10-3
CDR3: CAISESNGGGYTF
DNA: TGTGCCATCAGTGAGTCGAACGGGGGTGGCTACACCTTC

size: -
D: TRBD1
J: TRBJ2-5
V: TRBV2
CDR3: CASIRDRETQYF
DNA: TGTGCCAGCATCAGGGACAGGGAGACCCAGTACTTC

size: -
D: -
J: TRBJ2-2
V: TRBV7-2
CDR3: CASSLRNTGELFF
DNA: TGTGCCAGCAGCCTACGGAACACCGGGGAGCTGTTTTTT

size: -
D: TRBD1
J: TRBJ2-5
V: TRBV5-1
CDR3: CASRTTGGAETQYF
DNA: TGCGCCAGCAGGACGACAGGGGGCGCGGAGACCCAGTACTTC

size: -
D: -
J: TRBJ1-3
V: TRBV7-2
CDR3: CASSLSSGGNTIYF
DNA: TGTGCCAGCAGCTTAAGTTCAGGCGGAAACACCATATATTTT

size: few
D: -
J: TRBJ1-2
V: TRBV6-6
CDR3: CASSHLGGAALYGYTF
DNA: TGTGCCAGCAGTCACCTAGGGGGGGCAGCGTTATATGGCTACACCTTC

size: -
D: TRBD2
J: TRBJ2-1
V: TRBV28
CDR3: CASSLAGGYPVEQFF
DNA: TGTGCCAGCAGTTTGGCGGGGGGGTACCCCGTCGAGCAGTTCTTC

size: -
D: -
J: TRBJ2-3
V: TRBV6-5
CDR3: CASRDPLTGQDTQYF
DNA: TGTGCCAGTCGGGATCCTTTAACAGGGCAAGATACGCAGTATTTT

size: -
D: -
J: TRBJ1-1
V: TRBV25-1
CDR3: CASSPLRAGTEAFF
DNA: TGTGCCAGCAGTCCTCTAAGGGCGGGTACTGAAGCTTTCTTT

size: -
D: -
J: TRBJ2-4
V: TRBV7-9
CDR3: CASSSGGVMGVPQNIQYF
DNA: TGTGCCAGCAGTTCGGGTGGTGTAATGGGGGTGCCCCAAAACATTCAGTACTTC

size: few
D: -
J: TRBJ2-5
V: TRBV7-9
CDR3: CASSLELGHQETQYF
DNA: TGTGCCAGCAGCTTAGAGCTGGGACACCAAGAGACCCAGTACTTC

size: -
D: -
J: TRBJ1-1
V: TRBV7-9
CDR3: CASSLSGAGEAFF
DNA: TGTGCCAGCAGCTTGTCGGGGGCGGGTGAAGCTTTCTTT

size: -
D: TRBD2
J: TRBJ2-1
V: TRBV7-6
CDR3: CASSLALLAGANEQFF
DNA: TGTGCCAGCAGCTTAGCGCTTTTAGCGGGGGCGAATGAGCAGTTCTTC

size: -
D: -
J: TRBJ2-7
V: TRBV6-1
CDR3: CATQSSRRQGIEQYF
DNA: TGTGCCACTCAGTCGTCCCGAAGGCAGGGGATTGAGCAGTACTTC

size: -
D: TRBD1
J: TRBJ1-5
V: TRBV28
CDR3: CASSNRQGLHQPQHF
DNA: TGTGCCAGCAGTAATAGACAGGGCCTACATCAGCCCCAGCATTTT

size: -
D: TRBD1
J: TRBJ2-2
V: TRBV2
CDR3: CASTGQSNTGELFF
DNA: TGTGCCAGCACGGGACAGAGTAACACCGGGGAGCTGTTTTTT

size: -
D: TRBD2
J: TRBJ2-6
V: TRBV5-1
CDR3: CASSTSGGASGANVLTF
DNA: TGCGCCAGCAGCACAAGCGGGGGGGCCTCTGGGGCCAACGTCCTGACTTTC

size: -
D: -
J: TRBJ2-2
V: TRBV6-1
CDR3: CASKRRNTGELFF
DNA: TGTGCCAGCAAGCGGAGGAACACCGGGGAGCTGTTTTTT

size: -
D: -
J: TRBJ1-5
V: TRBV7-2
CDR3: CASSSGINGDSNQPQHF
DNA: TGTGCCAGCAGCTCAGGGATTAACGGGGATAGCAATCAGCCCCAGCATTTT

size: once
D: TRBD1
J: TRBJ1-5
V: TRBV7-2
CDR3: CASSRTGASNQPQHF
DNA: TGTGCCAGCAGCAGGACAGGGGCTAGCAATCAGCCCCAGCATTTT

size: -
D: -
J: TRBJ2-7
V: TRBV9
CDR3: CASSLGRSTYEQYF
DNA: TGTGCCAGCAGCCTAGGACGGTCTACCTACGAGCAGTACTTC

size: -
D: TRBD1
J: TRBJ2-5
V: TRBV11-3
CDR3: CASSSYGQGLVTQYF
DNA: TGTGCCAGCAGCTCCTATGGACAGGGTCTTGTGACCCAGTACTTC

size: -
D: -
J: TRBJ2-1
V: TRBV7-9
CDR3: CASSFIQSSSYNEQFF
DNA: TGTGCCAGCAGCTTCATCCAGTCAAGCTCCTACAATGAGCAGTTCTTC

size: -
D: -
J: TRBJ2-7
V: TRBV28
CDR3: CASGSTAVPYEQYF
DNA: TGTGCCAGCGGATCGACGGCGGTACCCTACGAGCAGTACTTC

size: once
D: TRBD1
J: TRBJ1-5
V: TRBV6-1
CDR3: CANAGTGGEPQHF
DNA: TGTGCCAATGCCGGGACAGGTGGTGAGCCCCAGCATTTT

size: -
D: -
J: TRBJ1-6
V: TRBV5-6
CDR3: CASSPTYTGSSYNSPLHF
DNA: TGTGCCAGCAGCCCGACGTATACAGGGAGCTCCTATAATTCACCCCTCCACTTT

size: -
D: -
J: TRBJ2-5
V: TRBV6-6
CDR3: CASRPRQEETQYF
DNA: TGTGCCAGCAGACCTCGACAGGAAGAGACCCAGTACTTC

size: -
D: -
J: TRBJ2-1
V: TRBV5-1
CDR3: CASSRAGNEQFF
DNA: TGCGCCAGCAGCCGGGCTGGGAATGAGCAGTTCTTC

size: -
D: -
J: TRBJ1-4
V: TRBV7-9
CDR3: CASSFQATNEKLFF
DNA: TGTGCCAGCAGCTTTCAAGCAACTAATGAAAAACTGTTTTTT

size: -
D: TRBD1
J: TRBJ1-1
V: TRBV19
CDR3: CASSWDRVTEAFF
DNA: TGTGCCAGTAGTTGGGACAGGGTCACTGAAGCTTTCTTT

size: few
D: -
J: TRBJ1-4
V: TRBV5-4
CDR3: CASSPGQTLNEKLFF
DNA: TGTGCCAGCAGCCCCGGACAGACGCTTAATGAAAAACTGTTTTTT

size: -
D: -
J: TRBJ2-7
V: TRBV7-2
CDR3: CASSLAGPSSYEQYF
DNA: TGTGCCAGCAGCTTAGCGGGACCAAGCTCCTACGAGCAGTACTTC

size: once
D: TRBD2
J: TRBJ2-3
V: TRBV15
CDR3: CATSITSGGIFGTDTQYF
DNA: TGTGCCACCAGCATAACTAGCGGAGGTATTTTTGGCACAGATACGCAGTATTTT

size: medium-sized
D: TRBD2
J: TRBJ2-3
V: TRBV5-4
CDR3: CASSSDPGLAGGPAGYF
DNA: TGTGCCAGCAGCTCCGACCCGGGACTAGCGGGGGGGCCCGCGGGGTATTTT

size: -
D: -
J: TRBJ2-7
V: TRBV11-3
CDR3: CASSRRDGDYEQYF
DNA: TGTGCCAGCAGCCGGCGGGACGGTGACTACGAGCAGTACTTC

size: -
D: TRBD2
J: TRBJ2-1
V: TRBV11-3
CDR3: CASSLGPAGGRGDEQFF
DNA: TGTGCCAGCAGCTTAGGACCAGCGGGGGGCCGTGGCGATGAGCAGTTCTTC

size: -
D: TRBD2
J: TRBJ2-3
V: TRBV5-1
CDR3: CASSLGATSGGSDTQYF
DNA: TGCGCCAGCAGCTTAGGTGCGACTAGCGGGGGGTCGGATACGCAGTATTTT

size: -
D: -
J: TRBJ2-3
V: TRBV7-2
CDR3: CASSLASGGTDTQYF
DNA: TGTGCCAGCAGCTTAGCTAGCGGTGGCACAGATACGCAGTATTTT

size: -
D: -
J: TRBJ2-5
V: TRBV5-4
CDR3: CASSLGQWGETQYF
DNA: TGTGCCAGCAGCTTAGGGCAGTGGGGGGAGACCCAGTACTTC

size: few
D: -
J: TRBJ2-3
V: TRBV5-1
CDR3: CASTPGSSSTDTQYF
DNA: TGCGCCAGCACACCGGGTTCTTCAAGCACAGATACGCAGTATTTT

size: -
D: TRBD2
J: TRBJ2-1
V: TRBV19
CDR3: CASSIDPSGGIGYNEQFF
DNA: TGTGCCAGTAGTATAGACCCTAGCGGGGGGATAGGTTACAATGAGCAGTTCTTC

size: -
D: TRBD2
J: TRBJ2-3
V: TRBV7-7
CDR3: CASSLTSGYTDTQYF
DNA: TGTGCTAGCAGCCTGACTAGCGGATACACAGATACGCAGTATTTT

size: -
D: TRBD2
J: TRBJ2-1
V: TRBV4-2
CDR3: CASSQQRGRSYNEQFF
DNA: TGTGCCAGCAGCCAACAGCGGGGGAGGTCCTACAATGAGCAGTTCTTC

size: -
D: TRBD1
J: TRBJ1-1
V: TRBV15
CDR3: CATGRGTGRTEAFF
DNA: TGTGCCACGGGGAGAGGGACAGGGCGCACTGAAGCTTTCTTT

size: -
D: -
J: TRBJ1-4
V: TRBV18
CDR3: CASSPGQGNEKLFF
DNA: TGTGCCAGCTCACCCGGACAAGGCAATGAAAAACTGTTTTTT

size: -
D: -
J: TRBJ1-6
V: TRBV21-1
CDR3: CARSPPTDYNSPLHF
DNA: TGTGCCAGGAGCCCTCCGACGGACTATAATTCACCCCTCCACTTT

size: -
D: -
J: TRBJ2-3
V: TRBV4-1
CDR3: CASSSRGPPSTDTQYF
DNA: TGCGCCAGCAGCTCGCGGGGGCCTCCTAGCACAGATACGCAGTATTTT

size: -
D: TRBD1
J: TRBJ2-2
V: TRBV11-2
CDR3: CASSFRDRVPGELFF
DNA: TGTGCCAGCAGCTTCCGGGACAGGGTGCCCGGGGAGCTGTTTTTT

size: -
D: -
J: TRBJ2-5
V: TRBV15
CDR3: CATSRFREPQETQYF
DNA: TGTGCCACCAGCAGGTTCCGGGAACCTCAAGAGACCCAGTACTTC